This TCR beta chain came from a study of T cells in Graves' hyperthyroidism and ophthalmopathy (dated by TCRdb to about 2019). Turning to the overall study: Peripheral blood was sampled at the time of initial diagnosis, prior to any treatment. To identify TCR V-J signatures that set the groups apart, the researchers used a discovery cohort of about a hundred patients, made up of approximately 43 with Graves' ophthalmopathy and about 60 with stable Graves' hyperthyroidism. Whether ophthalmopathy could be predicted prospectively was tested in an independent validation cohort made up of approximately 19 hyperthyroidism patients plus 17 patients who later progressed to ophthalmopathy. The roughly 94 discovery patients were randomly split 7:3 into training and test sets. Thyroid tissue and blood T-cell repertoires from six Graves' hyperthyroidism patients were also compared in the study. After sampling, hyperthyroidism patients received methimazole starting at 30 mg daily, and ophthalmopathy patients received high-dose intravenous methylprednisolone. TCR Vbeta CDR3 sequencing of 130 to 150 peripheral blood samples (about 45 ophthalmopathy, approximately 80 hyperthyroidism and some 17 progressor patients) is reported in the paper. Overall results and qualifications from the work: Most expanded thyroid clonotypes (frequency above 0.001) were also detected in blood, a finding suggesting that blood repertoires may reflect thyroid immune responses. Sample size was not statistically predetermined, and blinding of investigators to group allocation was not performed. A 13 V-J signature model separated ophthalmopathy from stable hyperthyroidism, with approximately 87% sensitivity and around 84% specificity in cross-validation and 80%/75% in testing. In validation, progression to ophthalmopathy was predicted by the model with around 71% sensitivity and about 72% specificity, a median of approximately 6.5 months before onset.

With respect to this clonotype: The specificity of this receptor is unknown. Base qualities are not provided; no much larger clone lies one nucleotide away.

Stable Graves' hyperthyroidism was defined as no progression to ophthalmopathy during 18 months of follow-up. Hyperthyroidism patients were aged 18 to 65 years and newly diagnosed, with disease duration of less than 2 months. The study excluded patients with uncontrolled infections, other autoimmune diseases, pregnancy or lactation. Diagnoses were established on the basis of clinical symptoms, serum thyroxine and TRAb, thyroid ultrasound, and orbital computed tomography. Ficoll-Paque density gradient centrifugation was used to isolate PBMCs from around 10 ml of fresh peripheral blood. Total RNA was extracted using Trizol reagent, and RNA quality was assessed on an Agilent 2100 Bioanalyzer. V ends up 6 bases short and J 4 bases short, with an unmatched junction base count of 7. The germline V gene provides CDR1 MDHEN and CDR2 SYDVKM. Taken from cysteine to phenylalanine, the CDR3 has 16 residues. CDR3 DNA only is kept here, 48 bases in frame from base 1.

TCR beta CDR3 regions were amplified from RNA transcripts. A first-round RT-PCR of the TCR CDR3 used the HTBI primer set with the Qiagen OneStep RT-PCR kit. Libraries were constructed in a second round of multiplex PCR, after which size selection and purification were carried out. The libraries were sequenced on an Illumina HiSeq2000 using paired-end 100 bp reads. Turning to the authors' computational methods: SOAPnuke was used to process the raw data, removing reads that contained adapters or uncalled bases, had a mean Phred below 15, or lacked an exact match to the constant primer or identifier. COPE v1.2.5 was used to merge high-quality paired reads, and clonotypes were defined as unique nucleotide sequences. MiTCR v1.1 was used to align the clonotypes against IMGT TRBV, TRBD and TRBJ reference segments. The analysis was restricted to V-J combinations with a frequency above 0.0001, which together covered approximately 99% of the repertoires. A TCS score was defined as the ratio of F50 (clonal expansion) to E x V (chaos), with BLOSUM62-based TCRdist applied between CDR3 peptides within each V-J. Welch's t-statistics and random forest reduced approximately 520 V-J features to fewer than 15, which were used in a naive Bayes classifier (R e1071). TCRdb itself trimmed the public reads at Q25 with fastp, ran MiXCR and retained productive beta chains. Duplicate CDR3 protein sequences are folded into a single record with the most common DNA and genes. TCRdb assigned the V and J calls; the authors' analysis was not used. The sample table shows about 400,000 distinct CDR3 sequences, and under 15% are seen once. Of the sample, 32% falls within the top ten clones.

The specimen was blood. This TCR was recovered from a woman aged 30 to 39 with Graves' hyperthyroidism. Recombination connected TRBV28 to TRBJ2-3, and TRBD2 aligns with 13 junction nucleotides. The DNA is TGTGCCAGCAGCCCGGGACTAGCGGGATATCCAGATACGCAGTATTTT. It translates to CASSPGLAGYPDTQYF.